This entry describes one T cell receptor beta chain. This entry comes from a study of CD8+CD57+ T cells in acquired aplastic anemia. After removal of 0 bases from V and 5 bases from J, the junction contained 8 bases not matched to a gene. CDR1 KGHSH and CDR2 LQKENI come from the germline V gene. This CDR3 spans 16 amino acids. Individuals selected for sequencing had exhibited CD8+CD57+ cell expansion on flow cytometry. Therapy had not been given to patients before blood sampling. CDR3 and TCR beta VDJ profiling relied on a genomic DNA template. A single record per CDR3 protein comes from TCRdb applying MiXCR to the reads. The profile covers about 180,000 distinct CDR3 sequences, with roughly 43% appearing a single time and under 1.2% taken by the ten largest.

The rearrangement joins TRBV18 to TRBJ1-1; the match to TRBD1 covers 8 bases. This TCR came from a human donor with aplastic anemia. Source material: sorted CD4+, CD8+, or CD8+CD57+ T cells (not recorded which) from PBMCs. CDR3 loop: CASSPPWTGWETEAFF. The CDR3, as DNA: TGTGCCAGCTCACCACCCTGGACAGGGTGGGAAACTGAAGCTTTCTTT.